The 9 T cell receptor beta chains reported below all come from one sample, sequenced in a study of cytomegalovirus exposure and HLA in healthy donors. PCR was performed using 60 Vbeta and 13 Jbeta primers. Sequencing used immunoSEQ multiplex PCR; TCRdb keeps in-frame clones, though not all of them. Of 100,000 to 150,000 clones in the sample, approximately 80% were seen once. Source material: PBMCs. These TCRs come from a woman in her thirties or forties in good health and CMV-seropositive.

This clone was detected a few times. V and J are TRBV7-2 and TRBJ1-1; D is ambiguous. With 5 bases removed from V and 1 base from J, the gap between germline ends came to 11 bases. CDR1 SGHTA and CDR2 FQGNSA come from the germline V gene. The CDR3 has 14 amino acids. CDR3: CASSLGLSNTEAFF. In nucleotides, the CDR3 is TGTGCCAGCAGCCTCGGGTTATCGAACACTGAAGCTTTCTTT.

The CDR3 region has the DNA TGTGCCAGCAGCGAACTAAGACCGGACAGGGATTTTGGAATTGAGCAGTTCTTC. Translated: CASSELRPDRDFGIEQFF. The chain is built from TRBV7-9 and TRBJ2-1, with 8 bases lining up with TRBD1. V shed 5 bases and J 9 bases; nucleotides not matched to a gene: 21. Germline V gene lookup returns CDR1 SEHNR and CDR2 FQNEAQ (reference sequence). CDR3 length: 18 residues.

The chain employs TRBV2 and TRBJ2-3; D unclear. In germline, CDR1 is SNHLY, CDR2 FYNNEI. V was trimmed by 6 bases and J by 4 bases, leaving 11 bases between them. The CDR3 loop spans 13 amino acids. DNA for the CDR3: TGTGCCAGCAGAGCAAGAAGATCAGATACGCAGTATTTT. Protein product: CASRARRSDTQYF.

A single count supports this clone. The genes are TRBV18 and TRBJ2-2; TRBD2 matches 7 bases. CDR1 is KGHSH, CDR2 LQKENI, per germline. Losses at the gene ends were 1 base for V and 0 bases for J; bases not matched to a gene: 5. The CDR3 covers 17 residues. The CDR3: CASSPLRAGANTGELFF. The CDR3 DNA reads as TGTGCCAGCTCACCACTTCGGGCGGGAGCGAACACCGGGGAGCTGTTTTTT.

The chain couples TRBV6-1 to TRBJ2-7; 7 nucleotides line up with TRBD1. Germline V gene sequence: CDR1 MNHNS, CDR2 SASEGT. The CDR3 is 13 amino acids. With V trimmed by 5 bases and J by 3 bases, 4 bases remained unmatched. DNA for the CDR3: TGTGCCAGCAGTCTACGACAGGGCTACGAGCAGTACTTC. Amino acid sequence: CASSLRQGYEQYF.

The chain carries TRBV19 and TRBJ2-1; 8 bases match TRBD1. Germline-derived CDR1 and CDR2 are LNHDA and SQIVND (reference sequence). The CDR3 consists of 14 residues. The junction had 4 bases not matched to a gene; V was cut back by 1 base and J by 8 bases. CDR3: CASSIADRGHEQFF. The CDR3 DNA is TGTGCCAGTAGTATAGCCGACAGGGGCCATGAGCAGTTCTTC.

The rearrangement joins TRBV7-3 to TRBJ1-1; D might be TRBD1 (5 bases). Trimming cost V 1 base and J 3 bases, with 12 bases left between them. Germline lookup yields CDR1 SGHTA and CDR2 FQGTGA. The CDR3 extends over 15 amino acids. DNA for the CDR3: TGTGCCAGCAGCTTAAATGGGGCCAGGGACACTGAAGCTTTCTTT. Translated: CASSLNGARDTEAFF.

This clone was recorded once. This sequence joins TRBV7-3 and TRBJ2-1; D might be TRBD2 (5 bases). Trimming pared 5 bases from V and 3 bases from J, leaving 11 bases between. The germline V gene has CDR1 SGHTA and CDR2 FQGTGA. This CDR3 has 14 amino acids. CDR3 sequence (DNA): TGTGCCAGCAGCCCCAGTGGGAGCTACAATGAGCAGTTCTTC. Protein: CASSPSGSYNEQFF.

V gene TRBV7-9 combines with J gene TRBJ2-7, with TRBD2 identical over 9 bases. There are 15 residues in the CDR3. The trim removed 3 bases at V and 2 bases at J, leaving 5 bases unmatched. CDR1 and CDR2 (germline): SEHNR, FQNEAQ (reference sequence). The CDR3 here is CASSFGLAGPYEQYF. CDR3 DNA: TGTGCCAGCAGCTTTGGGCTAGCGGGACCCTACGAGCAGTACTTC.